What follows are 25 T cell receptor beta chains derived from one specimen sequenced in a study of response to subunit inactivated influenza vaccine. TCRdb reprocessed the RT-PCR reads via MiXCR and lists one record per CDR3 protein. The table has some 640,000 distinct CDR3 sequences, approximately 15% seen once. This sample comprised PBMCs from blood, obtained around 15 days before vaccination. Every receptor here comes from a middle-aged man who received an inactivated influenza vaccine.

This clonotype has a handful of counts. V usage is TRBV7-2 and J usage is TRBJ1-1; D perhaps matches TRBD1 (6 bases). The CDR3 spans 13 residues. V lost 6 bases and J lost 3, with 11 bases in between. CDR1 SGHTA and CDR2 FQGNSA come from the germline V gene. In DNA, the CDR3 is TGTGCCAGCAGAACAGGGTGGGACACTGAAGCTTTCTTT. Encoded protein: CASRTGWDTEAFF.

This chain links TRBV6-1 with TRBJ1-1; maybe TRBD1 (5 bases). V was trimmed by 2 bases and J by 11 bases, leaving 15 bases between them. This CDR3 comprises 13 residues. CDR1 MNHNS and CDR2 SASEGT come from the germline V gene. In nucleotides, the CDR3 is TGTGCCAGCAGTGAATCTTCGGGGGTTAGGGCTTTCTTT. Translating gives CASSESSGVRAFF.

This clonotype showed up just a few times. This chain uses TRBV20-1 with TRBJ2-3; 10 bases are shared with TRBD2. The ends lost 5 bases at V and 0 bases at J; junction bases unmatched: 14. The CDR3 covers 18 residues. Germline assignment: CDR1 DFQATT and CDR2 SNEGSKA (reference sequence). CDR3 amino acids: CSAPATSGLLVSTDTQYF. The DNA for the CDR3 is TGCAGTGCTCCCGCGACTAGCGGGCTATTAGTCAGCACAGATACGCAGTATTTT.

A few counts support this clonotype. The V and J genes are TRBV6-1 and TRBJ2-1; maybe TRBD2 (6 bases). CDR1 is MNHNS and CDR2 is SASEGT in the germline V gene. This CDR3 has 16 amino acids. Trimming pared 2 bases from V and 8 bases from J, leaving 19 bases between. The CDR3 DNA sequence: TGTGCCAGCAGTGAACGTTGGAGCTCCGGGGGTGATGAGCAGTTCTTC. Its translation: CASSERWSSGGDEQFF.

This sequence joins TRBV7-3 and TRBJ2-1; D not certain. There are 12 residues in the CDR3. Trimming shortened V by 5 bases and J by 5 bases, and 7 bases separated the two germline ends. CDR1 is SGHTA, CDR2 FQGTGA, per germline. This CDR3 is CASSNLDNEQFF. CDR3 DNA: TGTGCCAGCAGCAACCTAGACAATGAGCAGTTCTTC.

This clonotype came up many times. The V gene is TRBV7-2, the J gene TRBJ2-1; D call uncertain. The germline CDR1 and CDR2 sequences are SGHTA and FQGNSA. This CDR3 has 17 residues. The germline V and J ends were trimmed by 4 bases and 2 bases, with 18 bases remaining between them. The CDR3 region is CASSSRPTSSPYNEQFF. The CDR3 DNA is TGTGCCAGCAGCTCACGTCCGACATCGTCCCCCTACAATGAGCAGTTCTTC. Supplemented by reference TRBV7-2 and TRBJ2-1, the full variable domain reads GAGVSQSPSNKVTEKGKDVELRCDPISGHTALYWYRQSLGQGLEFLIYFQGNSAPDKSGLPSDRFSAERTGGSVSTLTIQRTQQEDSAVYLCASSSRPTSSPYNEQFFGPGTRLTVL.

Here the CDR3 reads CASSFPLIGDQAFF. CDR3 DNA sequence: TGTGCCAGCAGCTTCCCTTTGATCGGGGACCAAGCTTTCTTT. The chain combines TRBV11-2 with TRBJ1-1; a possible D gene is TRBD1 (5 bases). The germline V and J ends were trimmed by 3 bases and 9 bases, with 17 bases remaining between them. The CDR3 is 14 residues long. Germline CDR1 and CDR2: SGHAT and FQNNGV.

This clonotype has a handful of counts. The rearrangement joins TRBV9 to TRBJ2-1; the D gene is possibly TRBD2 (7 bases). V was cut by 0 bases and J by 9 bases, with 10 bases left in between. CDR3 length equals 13 residues. The germline V gene encodes CDR1 SGDLS and CDR2 YYNGEE. The DNA of the CDR3 is TGTGCCAGCAGCGTAGAAGGGGGGGGTGAGCAGTTCTTC. Translating gives CASSVEGGGEQFF.

The chain has TRBV30 and TRBJ2-7; D assignment may be TRBD1 or TRBD2 (5 bases each). The length of the CDR3 is 13 residues. Looked up from germline, CDR1 is GTSNPN and CDR2 is SVGIG (reference sequence). V was shortened by 4 bases and J by 3 bases, with 13 bases between the two germline ends. CDR3 region: CAWKGDGFYEQYF. The CDR3 DNA reads TGTGCCTGGAAAGGGGACGGCTTCTACGAGCAGTACTTC.

The genes are TRBV4-3 and TRBJ1-1; D uncertain. The CDR3 length is 15 residues. Trimming removed 3 bases at V and 1 base at J, with 12 bases between. Germline-derived CDR1 and CDR2 are LGHNA and YSLEER. Here the CDR3 reads CASSQSQESNTEAFF. DNA for the CDR3: TGCGCCAGCAGCCAGAGCCAGGAGTCGAACACTGAAGCTTTCTTT.

This clonotype was picked up a small number of times. The chain uses TRBV5-1 and TRBJ2-3; 8 bases fit TRBD1. The CDR3 covers 15 residues. The germline CDR1 and CDR2 sequences are SGHRS and YFSETQ. The V gene end was trimmed by 6 bases and the J gene end by 3 bases; junction bases not matched to a gene: 9. DNA for the CDR3: TGCGCCAGCATCTTAGGACAGGGTGTGACAGATACGCAGTATTTT. Protein: CASILGQGVTDTQYF.

This clonotype appeared a few times. The V gene is TRBV4-1, the J gene TRBJ2-1; D possibly corresponds to TRBD1 (7 bases). CDR1 is MGHRA, CDR2 YSYEKL, per germline. The CDR3 has 15 residues. Trimming removed 3 bases at V and 7 bases at J, with 16 bases between. This CDR3 reads CASSQLTGRRNEQFF. As DNA, the CDR3 is TGCGCCAGCAGCCAGCTGACAGGGAGGAGGAATGAGCAGTTCTTC.

Only a few counts were recorded for this clonotype. The chain joins TRBV20-1 to TRBJ2-7; 8 bases match TRBD1. CDR1 and CDR2 from the germline V gene are DFQATT and SNEGSKA (reference sequence). This CDR3 comprises 16 residues. Unmatched junction bases numbered 15, after V lost 4 bases and J lost 4 bases. The CDR3: CSAMSGIGTGEYEQYF. CDR3 in DNA: TGCAGTGCTATGAGTGGGATTGGGACAGGAGAATACGAGCAGTACTTC.

There are a few counts of this clonotype. The V gene is TRBV6-6, the J gene TRBJ2-1, with TRBD1 as a possible D gene (6 bases). Per germline, CDR1 MNHNY and CDR2 SVGAGI (reference sequence). The CDR3 has 12 amino acids. Deletions cut 0 bases from V and 15 bases from J, with 12 bases between. The CDR3 protein is CASSYSFTGRFF. The CDR3 region has the DNA TGTGCCAGCAGTTACTCATTTACAGGGAGGTTCTTC.

This clonotype came up many times. The CDR3 reads CASTTRNTDTQYF. For the CDR3, the DNA is TGTGCCAGCACTACGCGGAACACAGATACGCAGTATTTT. This chain uses TRBV12-3 or TRBV12-4 with TRBJ2-3; D gene unclear. The ends were cut back, 7 bases at V and 2 bases at J, with 10 bases in the middle. CDR3 length: 13 amino acids.

V and J are TRBV20-1 and TRBJ2-5; TRBD2 agrees at 8 bases. J gave up 2 bases and V 6 bases, and 11 bases lay outside the gene matches. The CDR3 consists of 15 residues. Germline V gives CDR1 DFQATT, CDR2 SNEGSKA (reference sequence). In DNA form, the CDR3 reads TGCAGTGCCCATTTACCCCGGGGGGGTCAAGAGACCCAGTACTTC. This gives the protein CSAHLPRGGQETQYF.

This clonotype came up many times. V gene TRBV2 combines with J gene TRBJ2-1; perhaps TRBD2 as D (6 bases). In germline, CDR1 is SNHLY, CDR2 FYNNEI. Trimming took 6 bases from V and 13 from J, leaving 13 bases between them. The CDR3 length is 11 residues. The DNA of the CDR3 is TGTGCCAGCAGGGACTACCAAAAACAGTTCTTC. Encoded protein: CASRDYQKQFF.

This clonotype showed up just a few times. V and J are TRBV5-1 and TRBJ2-1; a possible D gene is TRBD2 (5 bases). V was cut by 6 bases and J by 9 bases, with 13 bases left in between. CDR1 SGHRS and CDR2 YFSETQ come from the germline V gene. This CDR3 contains 12 residues. The DNA for the CDR3 is TGCGCCAGCAACGCCGGGGTCGGTGAGCAGTTCTTC. Translating it yields CASNAGVGEQFF.

CDR3 nucleotide sequence: TGCGCCAGCACACCGGGTCACTTATCCTACGAGCAGTACTTC. Residues: CASTPGHLSYEQYF. The chain employs TRBV5-1 and TRBJ2-7, with D uncertain. The CDR3 consists of 14 residues. Germline V gene lookup returns CDR1 SGHRS and CDR2 YFSETQ. V gave up 6 bases and J gave up 1 base, with 14 bases separating them.

This clonotype was found a few times. This chain links TRBV6-2 or TRBV6-3 with TRBJ1-5, with unresolved D. V lost 7 bases and J lost 2, with 12 bases in between. This CDR3 spans 14 amino acids. Germline values: CDR1 MNHEY, CDR2 SVGEGT. The CDR3 sequence: CASTVGNRNQPQHF. In DNA, the CDR3 is TGTGCCAGCACTGTAGGCAACCGCAATCAGCCCCAGCATTTT.

This clonotype was found many times. The chain couples TRBV12-3 or TRBV12-4 to TRBJ1-1; no reliable D call. Deletions cut 2 bases from V and 1 base from J, with 5 bases between. The CDR3 is 13 amino acids. DNA of the CDR3: TGTGCCAGCAGTTTATTCCGGAACACTGAAGCTTTCTTT. It encodes CASSLFRNTEAFF.

J is TRBJ2-2 and V is TRBV21-1. TRBV21-1 is a known pseudogene. The length of the CDR3 is 15 residues. CDR3 bases: TGTGCCAGCAGCAAAGGGCATACGAACACCGGGGAGCTGTTTTTT. Its protein is CASSKGHTNTGELFF.

This chain links TRBV4-2 with TRBJ2-6; no definite D call. The length of the CDR3 is 16 residues. Germline CDR1 and CDR2: LGHNA and YNFKEQ. With 0 bases removed from V and 0 bases from J, the gap between germline ends came to 6 bases. CDR3 bases: TGTGCCAGCAGCCAAGATAAGAGCTCTGGGGCCAACGTCCTGACTTTC. Its translation is CASSQDKSSGANVLTF.

This clonotype was found a few times. The genes are TRBV9 and TRBJ2-3, with TRBD2 matching over 7 bases. CDR3 length: 13 amino acids. CDR1 and CDR2 (germline): SGDLS, YYNGEE. Unmatched junction bases numbered 2, after V lost 3 bases and J lost 4 bases. The CDR3 DNA sequence: TGTGCCAGCAGCGCTGGGGGGGCAGATACGCAGTATTTT. Translated: CASSAGGADTQYF.

There are many counts of this clonotype. The chain links TRBV6-2 or TRBV6-3 to TRBJ2-7, with TRBD2 identical over 8 bases. After removal of 6 bases from V and 7 bases from J, the junction contained 17 bases not matched to a gene. The CDR3 is 16 residues long. Looked up from germline, CDR1 is MNHEY and CDR2 is SVGEGT. Written as DNA, the CDR3 is TGTGCCAGCAGCCTCTCCCTTCGGGGGGGAACCGGTGAGCAGTACTTC. Amino acid sequence: CASSLSLRGGTGEQYF.